This TCR beta chain stems from a study of blood T cells in healthy people across ages. Study-level findings and limits: Possibly, changes in expanded clonotypes were confounded because donor CMV status was unknown. Measured against age, TCR beta diversity per million T cells decreased in a roughly linear manner.

V gave up 5 bases and J gave up 4 bases; unmatched junction bases: 10. The CDR3 extends over 16 amino acids. The germline CDR1 and CDR2 sequences are SEHNR and FQNEAQ (reference sequence). Next came a second PCR, run for about 6 to 12 cycles, which used a sample-barcoded 5' primer along with a J-beta primer mix. TCRdb passed the 5' RACE reads through MiXCR, listing each CDR3 protein once. The data contain roughly 790,000 distinct CDR3 sequences, around 40% of them singletons. Comment on this clonotype: Its antigen is not known.

A minimum of 7 million PBMCs was isolated per sample. Sequencing was carried out using blood. The V call is TRBV7-9, the J call TRBJ2-5; 10 positions match TRBD2. This TCR was sampled from a woman aged 55-69 years in good health. The CDR3 nucleotides are TGTGCCAGCAGCCCGTTAGCGGGGGGAAGTCGAGAGACCCAGTACTTC. Amino acid sequence: CASSPLAGGSRETQYF. The complete variable domain, with remaining parts taken from reference TRBV7-9 and TRBJ2-5, reads DTGVSQNPRHKITKRGQNVTFRCDPISEHNRLYWYRQTLGQGPEFLTYFQNEAQLEKSRLLSDRFSAERPKGSFSTLEIQRTEQGDSAMYLCASSPLAGGSRETQYFGPGTRLLVL.